The T cell receptor beta chain under discussion was sequenced for a study of T cells in Graves' hyperthyroidism and ophthalmopathy. Study background: Peripheral blood draws took place at initial diagnosis, ahead of any treatment.

Authors of the study amplified TCR beta CDR3 regions from RNA transcripts. The HTBI primer set served for first-round RT-PCR of the TCR CDR3. MiXCR, applied by TCRdb to the multiplex PCR reads, yields one record per CDR3 protein. The table records tens of thousands of distinct CDR3 sequences, under 60% of them present only once. V lost 4 bases and J lost 2; bases outside the gene matches: 16. There are 20 residues in the CDR3. Germline CDR1 reads SGHTA; CDR2 reads FQGNSA. This chain connects TRBV7-2 to TRBJ2-2, with 10 bases that match TRBD2. The specimen sequenced was blood. This sequence was found in a middle-aged man with Graves' ophthalmopathy. The CDR3 DNA follows: TGTGCCAGCAGCTCGGGGCGGGCAACTACTAGCGGGGTAAACACCGGGGAGCTGTTTTTT. This translates into CASSSGRATTSGVNTGELFF.